This T cell receptor (beta chain) is drawn from a study of long-term antiretroviral therapy in people with HIV. Study-wide points: Before ART, certain clones expanded, and these dominated the repertoire at all time points. Blood was collected between 2004 and 2017, possibly under older ART regimens.

With regard to this clone: Its antigen remains unknown.

It was version v3.0 of the immunoSEQ assay that was run at survey level. Sequencing was intended to reach roughly 35,000-50,000 T-cell genomes per sample. The data were produced by immunoSEQ multiplex PCR, yet TCRdb's version contains in-frame clones alone and is incomplete. Of about 11,000 clones detected, roughly four fifths appear once; the ten largest clones hold over 10%. This CDR3 comprises 16 residues. In germline, CDR1 is MRHNA, CDR2 SNTAGT. Trimming removed 6 bases from V and 5 bases from J; junction bases left unmatched: 11. J is TRBJ2-3 and V is TRBV6-4, with TRBD1 matching 10 bases. The sequencing here drew on unsorted PBMCs, taken 1.2 years after starting antiretroviral therapy. This sequence was found in a man in his forties with HIV. The CDR3 sequence is CASRGPGQGFQDTQYF. The CDR3 region has the DNA TGTGCCAGCAGGGGACCGGGACAGGGGTTTCAAGATACGCAGTATTTT.